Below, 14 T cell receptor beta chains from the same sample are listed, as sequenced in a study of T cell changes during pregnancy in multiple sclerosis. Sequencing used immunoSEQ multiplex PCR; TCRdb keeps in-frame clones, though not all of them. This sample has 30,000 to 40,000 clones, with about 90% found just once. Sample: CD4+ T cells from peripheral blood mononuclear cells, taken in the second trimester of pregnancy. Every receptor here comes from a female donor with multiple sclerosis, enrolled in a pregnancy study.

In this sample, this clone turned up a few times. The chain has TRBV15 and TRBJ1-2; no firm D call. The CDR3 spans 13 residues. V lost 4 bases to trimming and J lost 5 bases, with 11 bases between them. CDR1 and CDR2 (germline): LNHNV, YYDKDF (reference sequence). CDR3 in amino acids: CATSNDRDYGYTF. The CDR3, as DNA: TGTGCCACCAGCAACGACCGGGATTATGGCTACACCTTC.

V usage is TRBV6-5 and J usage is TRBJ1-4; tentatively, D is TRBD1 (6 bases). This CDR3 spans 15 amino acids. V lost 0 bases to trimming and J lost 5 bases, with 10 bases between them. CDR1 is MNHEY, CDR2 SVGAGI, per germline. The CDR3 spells CASSYSWGRNEKLFF. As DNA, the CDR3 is TGTGCCAGCAGTTACTCGTGGGGGCGCAATGAAAAACTGTTTTTT.

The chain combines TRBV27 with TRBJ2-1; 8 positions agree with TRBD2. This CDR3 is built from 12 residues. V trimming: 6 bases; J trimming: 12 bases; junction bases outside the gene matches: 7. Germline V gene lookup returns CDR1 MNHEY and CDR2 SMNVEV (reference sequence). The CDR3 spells CASSLSGRWQFF. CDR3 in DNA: TGTGCCAGCAGCCTCAGCGGGAGATGGCAGTTCTTC.

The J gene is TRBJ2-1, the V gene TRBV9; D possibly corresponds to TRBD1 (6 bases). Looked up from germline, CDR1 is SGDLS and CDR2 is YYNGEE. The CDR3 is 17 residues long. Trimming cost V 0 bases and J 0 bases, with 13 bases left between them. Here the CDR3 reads CASSVGGGTYSYNEQFF. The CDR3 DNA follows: TGTGCCAGCAGCGTAGGTGGGGGCACATACTCCTACAATGAGCAGTTCTTC. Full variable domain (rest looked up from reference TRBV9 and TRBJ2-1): DSGVTQTPKHLITATGQRVTLRCSPRSGDLSVYWYQQSLDQGLQFLIQYYNGEERAKGNILERFSAQQFPDLHSELNLSSLELGDSALYFCASSVGGGTYSYNEQFFGPGTRLTVL.

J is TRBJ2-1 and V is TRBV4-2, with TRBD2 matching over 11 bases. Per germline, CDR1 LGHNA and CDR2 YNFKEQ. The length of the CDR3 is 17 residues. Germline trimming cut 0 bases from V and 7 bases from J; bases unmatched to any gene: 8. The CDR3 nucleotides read TGTGCCAGCAGCCAAGATTCGGGACTAGCGGCTTTGAATGAGCAGTTCTTC. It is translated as CASSQDSGLAALNEQFF.

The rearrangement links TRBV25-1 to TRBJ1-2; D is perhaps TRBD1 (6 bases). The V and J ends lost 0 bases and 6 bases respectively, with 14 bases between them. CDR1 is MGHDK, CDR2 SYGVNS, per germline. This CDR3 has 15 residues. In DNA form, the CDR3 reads TGTGCCAGCAGTGAATATAGAGGGACAAAAGATGGCTACACCTTC. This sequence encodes CASSEYRGTKDGYTF.

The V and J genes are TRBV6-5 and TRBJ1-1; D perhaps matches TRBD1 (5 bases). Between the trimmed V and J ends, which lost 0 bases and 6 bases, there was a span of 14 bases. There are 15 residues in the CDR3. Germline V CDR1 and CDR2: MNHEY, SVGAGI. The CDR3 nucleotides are TGTGCCAGCAGTTACTCGGGGGGGATCAGCGCTGAAGCTTTCTTT. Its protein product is CASSYSGGISAEAFF.

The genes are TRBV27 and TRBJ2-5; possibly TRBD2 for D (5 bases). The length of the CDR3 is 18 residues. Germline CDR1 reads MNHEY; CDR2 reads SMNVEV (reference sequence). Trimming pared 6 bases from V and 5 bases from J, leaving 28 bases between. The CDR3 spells CASSLAGPIFGTGETQYF. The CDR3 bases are TGTGCCAGCAGCTTAGCAGGACCGATATTTGGTACGGGGGAGACCCAGTACTTC.

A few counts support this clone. The CDR3: CASSTITPTGDLKKGYTF. As DNA, the CDR3 is TGTGCCAGCAGCACGATCACTCCGACAGGGGACCTGAAAAAGGGCTACACCTTC. The chain joins TRBV9 to TRBJ1-2, with TRBD1 matching 8 bases. Trimming cost V 4 bases and J 8 bases; bases outside gene matches: 22. The CDR3 covers 18 residues. Germline V gene sequence: CDR1 SGDLS, CDR2 YYNGEE.

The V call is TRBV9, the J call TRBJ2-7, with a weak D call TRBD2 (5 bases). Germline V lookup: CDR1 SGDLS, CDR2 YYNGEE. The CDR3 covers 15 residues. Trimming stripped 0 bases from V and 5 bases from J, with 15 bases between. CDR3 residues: CASSVAGKELNEQYF. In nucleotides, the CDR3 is TGTGCCAGCAGCGTAGCCGGGAAAGAGCTAAACGAGCAGTACTTC.

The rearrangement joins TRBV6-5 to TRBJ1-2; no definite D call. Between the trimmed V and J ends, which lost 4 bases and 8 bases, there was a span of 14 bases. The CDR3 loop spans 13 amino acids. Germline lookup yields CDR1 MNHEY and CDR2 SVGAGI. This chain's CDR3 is CASSSTRVGGYTF. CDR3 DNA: TGTGCCAGCAGTTCCACGCGGGTCGGCGGCTACACCTTC.

Here the CDR3 reads CASSFDPSGSRNEQFF. The CDR3 DNA sequence: TGTGCCAGCAGCTTTGACCCTAGCGGGAGTCGCAATGAGCAGTTCTTC. V gene TRBV11-3 combines with J gene TRBJ2-1, with 10 positions matching TRBD2. J lost 6 bases, V lost 3 bases, and 8 bases had no gene match. Germline V CDR1 and CDR2: SGHNT, YENEEA. The CDR3 is 16 amino acids.

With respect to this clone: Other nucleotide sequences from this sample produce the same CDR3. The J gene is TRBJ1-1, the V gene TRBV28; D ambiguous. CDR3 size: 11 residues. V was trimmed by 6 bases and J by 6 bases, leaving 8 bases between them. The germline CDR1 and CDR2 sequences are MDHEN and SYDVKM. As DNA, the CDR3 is TGTGCCAGCAGAGGGAGGCCTGAAGCTTTCTTT. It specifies CASRGRPEAFF.

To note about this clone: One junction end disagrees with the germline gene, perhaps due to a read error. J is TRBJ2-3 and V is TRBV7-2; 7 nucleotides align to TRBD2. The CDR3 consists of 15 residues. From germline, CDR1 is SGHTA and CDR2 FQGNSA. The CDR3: CASSPQTTSRDTQYF. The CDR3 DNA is TGTGCCAGCAGCCCCCAGACGACTAGCAGAGATACGCAGTATTTT.